This T cell receptor beta chain originates from a study of response to subunit inactivated influenza vaccine. Study-wide results and limits: Each seasonal influenza vaccination recruits few new T cells, the authors suggested.

The CDR3 is made up of 14 amino acids. The germline V gene encodes CDR1 MDHEN and CDR2 SYDVKM. Trimming took 5 bases from V and 2 from J, leaving 11 bases between them. To note about this clonotype: Its matching antigen is unknown.

TCRdb re-analysed the RT-PCR reads in MiXCR, keeping a single row per CDR3 protein. This table has roughly 670,000 distinct CDR3 sequences, around 15% appearing once. This rearrangement joins TRBV28 to TRBJ2-3; D gene unclear. The starting material was PBMCs from blood, obtained roughly 2 weeks before vaccination. This clonotype was sampled from a man aged 45-60 years who received an inactivated influenza vaccine. DNA of the CDR3: TGTGCCAGCAGTCTCCGAGCCAACACAGATACGCAGTATTTT. This gives the protein CASSLRANTDTQYF.